This TCR beta chain originates from a study of blood T cell repertoires in COVID-19. Germline CDR1 and CDR2: SEHNR and FQNEAQ (reference sequence). V was pared by 0 bases and J by 10 bases, with 8 bases between. The CDR3 has 12 amino acids. How the authors handled the data: Estimation of nucleated cell counts relied on the amplification of reference gene primers. Libraries were prepared by immunoSEQ multiplex PCR; TCRdb keeps only in-frame clonotypes and omits some of them. The V and J calls and clone size were taken over from that table, and D and trimming were inferred from the DNA. The sample has about 120,000 clones; 60% to 85% are singletons.

The sequencing sample was made of peripheral blood. The source of this sequence is a man between 70 and 80 years old with acute or convalescent COVID-19. The chain is built from TRBV7-9 and TRBJ2-3, with D perhaps matching TRBD2 (5 bases). This CDR3 reads CASSLAEDSQYF. The CDR3 nucleotides are TGTGCCAGCAGCTTAGCGGAGGATTCGCAGTATTTT.